This T cell receptor (beta chain) was identified during a study of breast tumors, draining lymph nodes, adjacent tissues. The study's findings and limits: Data only fit, rather than demonstrated, lymph node origin of most tumor T cells. Tumor TCR diversity was below lymph nodes but above nontumor tissue. Findings are consistent with lymph node origin and intratumoral expansion of most tumor T cells.

Samples came from axillary lymph nodes draining the breast cancer. TCRdb recomputed calls from the multiplex PCR reads with MiXCR, one row per CDR3 protein. This sample has about 130,000 distinct CDR3 sequences, with 15% to 20% found just once. This clonotype was counted at least ten times. The target antigen is unknown. The CDR3 is made up of 14 amino acids. Germline CDR1 reads MNHEY; CDR2 reads SMNVEV (reference sequence). J was trimmed by 4 bases and V by 3 bases; bases with no gene match: 4. This chain connects TRBV27 to TRBJ2-7, with 9 bases lining up with TRBD1. The sequenced sample consisted of axillary lymph node tissue. This clonotype was sampled from a female donor with breast cancer. Some clones in this sample may be carry-over from other donors' samples. The CDR3 is CASSFGTGLYEQYF. The CDR3 nucleotides are TGTGCCAGCAGTTTCGGGACAGGGCTATACGAGCAGTACTTC.